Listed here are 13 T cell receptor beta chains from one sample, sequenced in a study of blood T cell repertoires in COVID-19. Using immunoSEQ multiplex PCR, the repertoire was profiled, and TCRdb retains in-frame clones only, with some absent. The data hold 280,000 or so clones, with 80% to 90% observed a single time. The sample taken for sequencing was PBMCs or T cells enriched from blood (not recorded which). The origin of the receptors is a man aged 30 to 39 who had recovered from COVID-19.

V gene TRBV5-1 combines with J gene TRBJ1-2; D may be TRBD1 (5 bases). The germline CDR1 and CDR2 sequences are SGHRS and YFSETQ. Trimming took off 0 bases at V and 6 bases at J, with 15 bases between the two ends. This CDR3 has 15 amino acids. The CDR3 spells CASSLAGLEADGYTF. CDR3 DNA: TGCGCCAGCAGCTTGGCAGGGCTTGAAGCCGATGGCTACACCTTC. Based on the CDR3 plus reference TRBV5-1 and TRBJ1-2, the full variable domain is KAGVTQTPRYLIKTRGQQVTLSCSPISGHRSVSWYQQTPGQGLQFLFEYFSETQRNKGNFPGRFSGRQFSNSRSEMNVSTLELGDSALYLCASSLAGLEADGYTFGSGTRLTVV.

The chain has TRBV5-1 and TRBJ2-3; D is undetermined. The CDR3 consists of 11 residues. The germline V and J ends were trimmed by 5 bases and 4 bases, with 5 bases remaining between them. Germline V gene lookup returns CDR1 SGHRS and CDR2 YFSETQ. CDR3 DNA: TGCGCCAGCAGATCCTCAGATACGCAGTATTTT. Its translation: CASRSSDTQYF. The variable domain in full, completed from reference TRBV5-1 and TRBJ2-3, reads KAGVTQTPRYLIKTRGQQVTLSCSPISGHRSVSWYQQTPGQGLQFLFEYFSETQRNKGNFPGRFSGRQFSNSRSEMNVSTLELGDSALYLCASRSSDTQYFGPGTRLTVL.

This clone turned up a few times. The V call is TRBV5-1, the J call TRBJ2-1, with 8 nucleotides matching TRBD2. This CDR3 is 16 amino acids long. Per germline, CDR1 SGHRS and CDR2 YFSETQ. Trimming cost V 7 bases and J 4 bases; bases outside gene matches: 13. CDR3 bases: TGCGCCAGCCTACCTACCGGCGGGGGGTTATACAATGAGCAGTTCTTC. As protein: CASLPTGGGLYNEQFF.

The CDR3 DNA reads TGTGCCAGCAGTCCGGGACTAGTTCGCAATGAGCAGTTCTTC. Residues: CASSPGLVRNEQFF. The chain couples TRBV6-5 to TRBJ2-1; TRBD2 matches 8 bases. Germline trimming cut 5 bases from V and 6 bases from J; bases unmatched to any gene: 6. Germline loops: CDR1 MNHEY, CDR2 SVGAGI. CDR3 length: 14 residues.

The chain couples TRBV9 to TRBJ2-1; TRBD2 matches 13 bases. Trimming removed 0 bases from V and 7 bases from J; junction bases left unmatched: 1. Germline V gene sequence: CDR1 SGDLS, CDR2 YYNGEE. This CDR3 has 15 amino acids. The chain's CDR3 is CASSVGGLAGNEQFF. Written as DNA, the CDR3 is TGTGCCAGCAGCGTAGGGGGACTAGCGGGGAATGAGCAGTTCTTC.

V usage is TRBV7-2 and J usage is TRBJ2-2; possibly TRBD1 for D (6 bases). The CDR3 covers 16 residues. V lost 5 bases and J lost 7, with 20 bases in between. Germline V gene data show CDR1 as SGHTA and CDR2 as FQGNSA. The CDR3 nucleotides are TGTGCCAGCAGCCCCAGGGGACCAGCAGCTGGCGGGGAGCTGTTTTTT. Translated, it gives CASSPRGPAAGGELFF.

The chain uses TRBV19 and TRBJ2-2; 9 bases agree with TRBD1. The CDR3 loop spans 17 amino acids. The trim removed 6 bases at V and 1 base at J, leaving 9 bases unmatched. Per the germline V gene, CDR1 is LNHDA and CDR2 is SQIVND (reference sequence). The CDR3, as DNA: TGTGCCAGTAGAGAGACAGGGGGAAGGTGGAACACCGGGGAGCTGTTTTTT. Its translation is CASRETGGRWNTGELFF.

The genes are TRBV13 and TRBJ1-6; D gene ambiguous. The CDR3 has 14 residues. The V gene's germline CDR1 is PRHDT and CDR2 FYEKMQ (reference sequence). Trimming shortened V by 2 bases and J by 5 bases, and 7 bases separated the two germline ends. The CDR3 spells CASSLWANNSPLHF. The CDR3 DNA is TGTGCCAGCAGCTTATGGGCAAATAATTCACCCCTCCACTTT.

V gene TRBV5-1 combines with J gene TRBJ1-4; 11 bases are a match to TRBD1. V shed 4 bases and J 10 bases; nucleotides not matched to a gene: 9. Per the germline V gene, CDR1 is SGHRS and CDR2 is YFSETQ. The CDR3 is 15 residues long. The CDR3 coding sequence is TGCGCCAGCAGCACGGGACAGGGGGTCATTAGAAAACTGTTTTTT. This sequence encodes CASSTGQGVIRKLFF.

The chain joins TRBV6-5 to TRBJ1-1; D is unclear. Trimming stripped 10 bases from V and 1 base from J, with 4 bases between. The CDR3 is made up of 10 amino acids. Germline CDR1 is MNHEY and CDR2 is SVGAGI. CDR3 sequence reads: CATSNTEAFF. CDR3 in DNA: TGTGCCACCTCGAACACTGAAGCTTTCTTT.

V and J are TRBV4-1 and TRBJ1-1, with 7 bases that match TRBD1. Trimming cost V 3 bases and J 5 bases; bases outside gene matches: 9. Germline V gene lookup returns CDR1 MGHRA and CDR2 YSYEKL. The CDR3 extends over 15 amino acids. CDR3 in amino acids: CASSQGLQGTTEAFF. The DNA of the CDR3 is TGCGCCAGCAGCCAGGGATTACAGGGGACGACTGAAGCTTTCTTT.

The CDR3 bases are TGCGCCAGCAGCATGGGGGATGACAGAGCTAACTATGGCTACACCTTC. Translated: CASSMGDDRANYGYTF. The chain combines TRBV5-1 with TRBJ1-2; possibly TRBD1 for D (5 bases). This CDR3 comprises 16 residues. The germline V gene has CDR1 SGHRS and CDR2 YFSETQ. V was trimmed by 4 bases and J by 0 bases, leaving 16 bases between them. Variable domain in full (rest from reference TRBV5-1 and TRBJ1-2): KAGVTQTPRYLIKTRGQQVTLSCSPISGHRSVSWYQQTPGQGLQFLFEYFSETQRNKGNFPGRFSGRQFSNSRSEMNVSTLELGDSALYLCASSMGDDRANYGYTFGSGTRLTVV.

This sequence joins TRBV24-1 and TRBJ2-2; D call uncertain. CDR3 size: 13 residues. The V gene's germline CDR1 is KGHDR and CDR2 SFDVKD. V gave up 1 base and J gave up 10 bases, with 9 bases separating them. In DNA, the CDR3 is TGTGCCACCAGTGATTTCTCGGTGGTGGAGCTGTTTTTT. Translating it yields CATSDFSVVELFF.